These 17 T cell receptor beta chains were all obtained from the same sample, sequenced in a study of CD8+ T cells in alopecia areata. Reverse transcribed after extraction, RNA yielded cDNA as the sequencing template. TCRdb keeps only in-frame clones here, not all; method: immunoSEQ multiplex PCR. The sample lists 150,000 to 200,000 clones, about 63% occurring once. The input for sequencing was CD4+ T cells sorted from blood, taken at week 0. All receptors come from a human donor with alopecia areata.

A remark on this clone: The sample contains more than one DNA sequence encoding this CDR3. This chain joins TRBV30 and TRBJ2-7; D call uncertain. CDR1 is GTSNPN, CDR2 SVGIG, per germline (reference sequence). V shed 0 bases and J shed 2 bases, with 8 bases lying between them. CDR3 length: 13 amino acids. The CDR3 loop reads CAWSVWGTYEQYF. The CDR3 DNA reads TGTGCCTGGAGTGTATGGGGTACCTACGAGCAGTACTTC.

The chain employs TRBV30 and TRBJ2-1; 8 bases match TRBD2. The CDR3 consists of 14 residues. Per germline, CDR1 GTSNPN and CDR2 SVGIG (reference sequence). The trim removed 4 bases at V and 6 bases at J, leaving 8 bases unmatched. This chain's CDR3 is CAWKPAGAFNEQFF. CDR3 bases: TGTGCCTGGAAACCAGCGGGGGCTTTCAATGAGCAGTTCTTC. Full variable domain (rest looked up from reference TRBV30 and TRBJ2-1): SQTIHQWPATLVQPVGSPLSLECTVEGTSNPNLYWYRQAAGRGLQLLFYSVGIGQISSEVPQNLSASRPQDRQFILSSKKLLLSDSGFYLCAWKPAGAFNEQFFGPGTRLTVL.

As regards this clone: This sample includes further DNA sequences coding for the same CDR3. The rearrangement links TRBV30 to TRBJ1-5; D is ambiguous. The CDR3 sequence is 13 residues long. V shed 1 base and J shed 3 bases, with 7 bases lying between them. From germline, CDR1 is GTSNPN and CDR2 SVGIG (reference sequence). CDR3 sequence: CAWSGGVNQPQHF. The CDR3 nucleotides are TGTGCCTGGAGTGGTGGGGTCAATCAGCCCCAGCATTTT.

V and J are TRBV14 and TRBJ2-3; 10 nucleotides match TRBD2. CDR1 and CDR2 (germline): SGHDN, FVKESK. Unmatched junction bases numbered 14, after V lost 3 bases and J lost 2 bases. This CDR3 contains 19 residues. The CDR3 DNA sequence: TGTGCCAGCAGCCATCTTCTGGGGGCACTAGCGGGGAACACAGATACGCAGTATTTT. Protein: CASSHLLGALAGNTDTQYF.

This clone appeared a few times. The CDR3, as DNA: TGTGCCAGCTCACCAGGACAGGGGGCTGACTATGGCTACACCTTC. The encoded protein is CASSPGQGADYGYTF. The J gene is TRBJ1-2, the V gene TRBV18; 11 nucleotides match TRBD1. Looked up from germline, CDR1 is KGHSH and CDR2 is LQKENI. This CDR3 region has 15 residues. The trim removed 2 bases at V and 3 bases at J, leaving 2 bases unmatched.

This clone was seen just once. The V call is TRBV19, the J call TRBJ1-1; 7 nucleotides agree with TRBD1. With V trimmed by 7 bases and J by 5 bases, 19 bases remained unmatched. The CDR3 spans 17 residues. Germline V gene lookup returns CDR1 LNHDA and CDR2 SQIVND (reference sequence). The CDR3 loop reads CASKTQGGPMGWTEAFF. CDR3 coding DNA: TGTGCCAGTAAGACCCAAGGGGGCCCAATGGGATGGACTGAAGCTTTCTTT.

This clone appeared a single time. CDR3 protein: CASSEPGQGADEQFF. CDR3 DNA sequence: TGTGCCAGCAGTGAGCCGGGACAGGGGGCCGATGAGCAGTTCTTC. The V gene is TRBV6-1, the J gene TRBJ2-1; 12 nucleotides line up with TRBD1. J lost 8 bases, V lost 3 bases, and 5 bases had no gene match. Germline V CDR1 and CDR2: MNHNS, SASEGT. The CDR3 runs 15 residues.

V gene TRBV5-1 combines with J gene TRBJ1-4, with TRBD1 as a possible D gene (6 bases). Germline CDR1 SGHRS, CDR2 YFSETQ. The CDR3 is 16 amino acids. V was trimmed by 1 base and J by 5 bases, leaving 15 bases between them. The CDR3, as DNA: TGCGCCAGCAGCTTGAAGATCCAGGGGAGAAATGAAAAACTGTTTTTT. Translating it yields CASSLKIQGRNEKLFF. The full variable domain, rest sourced from reference TRBV5-1 and TRBJ1-4, is KAGVTQTPRYLIKTRGQQVTLSCSPISGHRSVSWYQQTPGQGLQFLFEYFSETQRNKGNFPGRFSGRQFSNSRSEMNVSTLELGDSALYLCASSLKIQGRNEKLFFGSGTQLSVL.

The gene calls are TRBV15 and TRBJ2-7; D unclear. V was pared by 1 base and J by 6 bases, with 10 bases between. The CDR3 has 13 residues. Germline V gene data show CDR1 as LNHNV and CDR2 as YYDKDF (reference sequence). The CDR3 nucleotides are TGTGCCACCAGCAGAGCAGGTCCGGGCGAGCAGTACTTC. This translates into CATSRAGPGEQYF. The whole variable domain, remainder taken from reference TRBV15 and TRBJ2-7, is DAMVIQNPRYQVTQFGKPVTLSCSQTLNHNVMYWYQQKSSQAPKLLFHYYDKDFNNEADTPDNFQSRRPNTSFCFLDIRSPGLGDTAMYLCATSRAGPGEQYFGPGTRLTVT.

This chain connects TRBV5-1 to TRBJ2-7, with D perhaps matching TRBD1 (6 bases). Per germline, CDR1 SGHRS and CDR2 YFSETQ. The length of the CDR3 is 14 residues. V lost 0 bases and J 3 bases, leaving 10 bases between the germline ends. The CDR3 sequence: CASSLEQGHYEQYF. CDR3 coding DNA: TGCGCCAGCAGCTTGGAACAGGGACACTACGAGCAGTACTTC. Full variable domain (missing parts from reference TRBV5-1 and TRBJ2-7): KAGVTQTPRYLIKTRGQQVTLSCSPISGHRSVSWYQQTPGQGLQFLFEYFSETQRNKGNFPGRFSGRQFSNSRSEMNVSTLELGDSALYLCASSLEQGHYEQYFGPGTRLTVT.

This clone has only a few counts. The V gene is TRBV28, the J gene TRBJ1-2; 9 nucleotides line up with TRBD1. Germline CDR1 MDHEN, CDR2 SYDVKM. Trimming removed 5 bases from V and 7 bases from J; junction bases left unmatched: 8. CDR3 length equals 14 residues. Written as DNA, the CDR3 is TGTGCCAGCAGTCCCTCGGGACAGGGCTTTGGCTACACCTTC. Amino acids: CASSPSGQGFGYTF.

This clone has only one observation. The chain joins TRBV29-1 to TRBJ1-1; 8 bases are a match to TRBD1. Per the germline V gene, CDR1 is SQVTM and CDR2 is ANQGSEA. This CDR3 region has 14 residues. Trimming cost V 7 bases and J 1 base; bases outside gene matches: 8. CDR3 nucleotides: TGCAGCGCCCCGCGGACAGGGAAGAACACTGAAGCTTTCTTT. It is translated as CSAPRTGKNTEAFF.

This clone was picked up one time. The chain employs TRBV5-6 and TRBJ1-6, with D unclear. V was shortened by 0 bases and J by 11 bases, with 9 bases between the two germline ends. Germline CDR1 reads SGHDT; CDR2 reads YYEEEE. There are 13 residues in the CDR3. Written as DNA, the CDR3 is TGTGCCAGCAGCTTGGCCGCCAGTGCACCCCTCCACTTT. Amino acids: CASSLAASAPLHF.

In its sample, this clone was seen a few times. The genes are TRBV5-5 and TRBJ2-1; D is possibly TRBD1 or TRBD2 (5 bases each). Germline CDR1 and CDR2: SGHKS and YYEKEE (reference sequence). This CDR3 has 17 residues. Trimming stripped 3 bases from V and 7 bases from J, with 23 bases between. CDR3 sequence (DNA): TGTGCCAGCAGCTCACTCATTCCCGGGGCAGCCCCTAATGAGCAGTTCTTC. Translation: CASSSLIPGAAPNEQFF.

The chain couples TRBV5-1 to TRBJ1-1; TRBD1 might be the D (6 bases). CDR1 SGHRS and CDR2 YFSETQ come from the germline V gene. Trimming cost V 4 bases and J 5 bases, with 15 bases left between them. The CDR3 has 14 amino acids. Here the CDR3 DNA reads TGCGCCAGCAGCGAGGGGGACCCCAGGACTGAAGCTTTCTTT. This translates into CASSEGDPRTEAFF.

This chain connects TRBV7-2 to TRBJ1-6, with D possibly being TRBD1 (6 bases). Trimming cost V 8 bases and J 9 bases, with 17 bases left between them. The CDR3 is 14 residues long. The germline CDR1 and CDR2 sequences are SGHTA and FQGNSA. The CDR3 here is CASGEGGVGSPLHF. As DNA, the CDR3 is TGTGCCAGCGGGGAGGGGGGTGTTGGTTCACCCCTCCACTTT.

In its sample, this clone was seen a few times. This chain joins TRBV2 and TRBJ1-1, with a tentative D call TRBD1 (6 bases). The CDR3 loop spans 14 amino acids. CDR1 is SNHLY and CDR2 is FYNNEI in the germline V gene. Trimming pared 7 bases from V and 5 bases from J, leaving 17 bases between. The CDR3 DNA reads TGTGCCAGCATGACTGGGGGGGCTTATACTGAAGCTTTCTTT. Translating gives CASMTGGAYTEAFF.